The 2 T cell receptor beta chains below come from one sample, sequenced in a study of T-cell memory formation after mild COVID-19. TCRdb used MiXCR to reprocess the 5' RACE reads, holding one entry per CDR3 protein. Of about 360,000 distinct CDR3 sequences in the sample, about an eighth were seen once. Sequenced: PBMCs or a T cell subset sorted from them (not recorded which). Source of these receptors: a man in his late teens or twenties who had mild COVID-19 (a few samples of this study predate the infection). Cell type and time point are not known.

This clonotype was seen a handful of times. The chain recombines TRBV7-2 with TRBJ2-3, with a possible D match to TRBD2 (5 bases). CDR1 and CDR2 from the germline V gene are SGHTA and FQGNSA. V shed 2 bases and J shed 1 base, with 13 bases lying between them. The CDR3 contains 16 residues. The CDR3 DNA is TGTGCCAGCAGCTTAAGACGAGGGATAGGCACAGATACGCAGTATTTT. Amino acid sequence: CASSLRRGIGTDTQYF. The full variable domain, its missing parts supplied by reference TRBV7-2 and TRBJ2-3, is GAGVSQSPSNKVTEKGKDVELRCDPISGHTALYWYRQSLGQGLEFLIYFQGNSAPDKSGLPSDRFSAERTGGSVSTLTIQRTQQEDSAVYLCASSLRRGIGTDTQYFGPGTRLTVL.

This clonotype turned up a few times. For the CDR3, the DNA is TGTGCCAGCAGCCAAGACAGGAGCTCGGGAGACACCATATATTTT. Translating gives CASSQDRSSGDTIYF. The genes are TRBV4-2 and TRBJ1-3, with unresolved D. V lost 0 bases and J lost 8, with 14 bases in between. This CDR3 has 15 residues. Germline CDR1 reads LGHNA; CDR2 reads YNFKEQ.